One T cell receptor (beta chain) is described in this entry. Its antigen is currently unknown. Researchers used genomic DNA as the template to profile TCR beta VDJ and CDR3. MiXCR, applied by TCRdb to the reads, yields one record per CDR3 protein. The sample carries 150,000 or so distinct CDR3 sequences, about 45% recorded once. This record comes from a study of CD8+CD57+ T cells in acquired aplastic anemia. As for the study in general: 3.2 ug was the average amount of DNA from sorted CD4+ and CD8+ cells. Findings and caveats of the study: Patients had around 30 CD8+ CDR3 sequences in common with controls (the shared set).

Deletions cut 8 bases from V and 8 bases from J, with 24 bases between. Looked up from germline, CDR1 is SQVTM and CDR2 is ANQGSEA. The CDR3 consists of 14 residues. It was patients with CD8+CD57+ cell expansion by flow cytometry who were chosen for sequencing. The diagnosis in all patients was severe acquired aplastic anemia. When blood sampling took place, the patients had received no therapy. The receptor's source is a human donor with aplastic anemia. V is TRBV29-1 and J is TRBJ1-1, with a possible D match to TRBD1 (5 bases). The sequenced sample consisted of sorted CD4+, CD8+, or CD8+CD57+ T cells (not recorded which) from PBMCs. The CDR3 protein is CSTGTDSSSSEAFF. As DNA, the CDR3 is TGCAGCACCGGGACCGACTCCTCAAGTTCAGAAGCTTTCTTT.